This entry is about one TCR beta chain. This sample was taken from a study of blood T cell repertoires in COVID-19. Using immunoSEQ multiplex PCR, the repertoire was profiled, and TCRdb retains in-frame clones only, with some absent. This sample has around 200,000 clones, with 84% found just once. This CDR3 has 17 amino acids. CDR1 and CDR2 from the germline V gene are SGHDT and YYEEEE. Trimming removed 2 bases at V and 0 bases at J, with 16 bases between. The rearrangement uses TRBV5-6 and TRBJ2-3; D not certain. Sequencing used peripheral blood. This sequence was found in a man aged 45-65 years with active or convalescent COVID-19. The DNA for the CDR3 is TGTGCCAGCAGCTTAAGAAGAACAGTAATGAGCACAGATACGCAGTATTTT. Translating it yields CASSLRRTVMSTDTQYF.